This T cell receptor (beta chain) was recorded in a study of OX40 agonist ivuxolimab in advanced cancers. Method: immunoSEQ multiplex PCR; TCRdb's copy keeps in-frame clones and lacks some. This table holds about 60,000 clones, 84% found once. The source is an adult with an advanced solid tumor such as melanoma, head and neck, liver or kidney cancer. The sample here was CD4+ or CD8+ T cells sorted from blood, taken in a trial of the OX40 agonist ivuxolimab.

CDR3 sequence (DNA): TGTGCCAGCAGCGCACAGGGGGCCGGGGAGACCCAGTACTTC. Translation: CASSAQGAGETQYF. This sequence joins TRBV13 and TRBJ2-5; 9 nucleotides align to TRBD1. The CDR3 length is 14 residues. The V gene's germline CDR1 is PRHDT and CDR2 FYEKMQ (reference sequence). Trimming cost V 5 bases and J 5 bases; bases outside gene matches: 6.